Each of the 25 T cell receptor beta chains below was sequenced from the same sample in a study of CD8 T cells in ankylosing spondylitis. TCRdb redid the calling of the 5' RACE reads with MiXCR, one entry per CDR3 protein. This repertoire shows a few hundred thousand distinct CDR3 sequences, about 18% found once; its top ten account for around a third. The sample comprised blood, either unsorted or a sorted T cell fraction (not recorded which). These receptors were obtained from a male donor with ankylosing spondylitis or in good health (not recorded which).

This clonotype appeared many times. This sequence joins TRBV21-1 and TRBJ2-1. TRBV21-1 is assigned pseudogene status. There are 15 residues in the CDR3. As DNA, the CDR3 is TGTGCCAGCAGCAAGAGCGGATACTGTGGGGATGAGCAGTTCTTC. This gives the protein CASSKSGYCGDEQFF.

This CDR3 reads CASSPREGTYEQYF. CDR3 nucleotides: TGTGCCAGCTCCCCAAGAGAGGGCACCTACGAGCAGTACTTC. This chain connects TRBV27 to TRBJ2-7, with TRBD2 as a possible D gene (5 bases). The CDR3 sequence is 14 residues long. Looked up from germline, CDR1 is MNHEY and CDR2 is SMNVEV (reference sequence). V dropped 8 bases and J dropped 2 bases, with 16 bases sitting between them.

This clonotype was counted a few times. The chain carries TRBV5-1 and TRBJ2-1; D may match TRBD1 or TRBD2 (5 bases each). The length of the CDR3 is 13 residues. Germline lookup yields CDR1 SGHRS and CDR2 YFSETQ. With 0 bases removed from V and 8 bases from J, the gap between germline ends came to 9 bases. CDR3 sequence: CASSLGVGDEQFF. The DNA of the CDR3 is TGCGCCAGCAGCTTGGGGGTGGGGGATGAGCAGTTCTTC.

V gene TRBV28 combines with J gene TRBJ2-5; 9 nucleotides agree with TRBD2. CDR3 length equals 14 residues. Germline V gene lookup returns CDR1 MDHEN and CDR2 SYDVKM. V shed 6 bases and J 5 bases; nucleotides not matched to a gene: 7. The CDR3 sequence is CASSHRTSVETQYF. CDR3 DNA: TGTGCCAGCAGCCACAGGACTAGCGTCGAGACCCAGTACTTC.

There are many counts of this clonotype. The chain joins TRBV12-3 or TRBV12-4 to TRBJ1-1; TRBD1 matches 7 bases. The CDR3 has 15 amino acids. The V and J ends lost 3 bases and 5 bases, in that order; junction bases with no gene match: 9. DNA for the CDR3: TGTGCCAGCAGTTTGGGGGCAGGGGGGCGGACTGAAGCTTTCTTT. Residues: CASSLGAGGRTEAFF.

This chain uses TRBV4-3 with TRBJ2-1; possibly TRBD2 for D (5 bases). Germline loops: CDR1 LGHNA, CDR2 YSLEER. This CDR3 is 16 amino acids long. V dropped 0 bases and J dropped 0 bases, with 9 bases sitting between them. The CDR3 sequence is CASSQDSEGSYNEQFF. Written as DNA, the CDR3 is TGCGCCAGCAGCCAAGATAGCGAAGGCTCCTACAATGAGCAGTTCTTC.

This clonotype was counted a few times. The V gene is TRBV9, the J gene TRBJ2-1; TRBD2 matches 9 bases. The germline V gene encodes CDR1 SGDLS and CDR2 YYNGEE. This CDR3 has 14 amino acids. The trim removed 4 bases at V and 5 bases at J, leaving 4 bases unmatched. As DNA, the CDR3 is TGTGCCAGCAGCCCTAGCGGGGCACACAATGAGCAGTTCTTC. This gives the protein CASSPSGAHNEQFF.

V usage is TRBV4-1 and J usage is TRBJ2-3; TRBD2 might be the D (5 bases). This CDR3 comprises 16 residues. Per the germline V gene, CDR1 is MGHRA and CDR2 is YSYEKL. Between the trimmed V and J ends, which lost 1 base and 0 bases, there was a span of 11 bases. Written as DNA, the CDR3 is TGCGCCAGCAGCCAAGTGGGCGGGTCCAGCACAGATACGCAGTATTTT. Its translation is CASSQVGGSSTDTQYF.

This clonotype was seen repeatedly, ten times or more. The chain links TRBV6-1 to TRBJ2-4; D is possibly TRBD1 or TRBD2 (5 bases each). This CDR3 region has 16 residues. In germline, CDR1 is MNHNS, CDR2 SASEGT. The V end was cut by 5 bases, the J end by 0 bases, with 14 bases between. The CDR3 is CASSLGTDVAKNIQYF. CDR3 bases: TGTGCCAGCAGTCTCGGGACCGATGTAGCCAAAAACATTCAGTACTTC.

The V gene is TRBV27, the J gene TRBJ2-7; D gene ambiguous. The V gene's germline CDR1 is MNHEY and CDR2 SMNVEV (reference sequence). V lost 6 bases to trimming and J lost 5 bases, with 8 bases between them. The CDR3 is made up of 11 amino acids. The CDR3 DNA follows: TGTGCCAGCAGGGCCGGACACGAGCAGTACTTC. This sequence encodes CASRAGHEQYF.

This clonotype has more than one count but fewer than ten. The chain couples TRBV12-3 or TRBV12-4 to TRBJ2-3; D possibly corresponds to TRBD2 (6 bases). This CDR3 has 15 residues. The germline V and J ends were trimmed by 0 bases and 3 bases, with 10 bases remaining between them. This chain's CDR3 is CASSLAGGRTDTQYF. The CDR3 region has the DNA TGTGCCAGCAGTTTAGCCGGAGGGCGGACAGATACGCAGTATTTT.

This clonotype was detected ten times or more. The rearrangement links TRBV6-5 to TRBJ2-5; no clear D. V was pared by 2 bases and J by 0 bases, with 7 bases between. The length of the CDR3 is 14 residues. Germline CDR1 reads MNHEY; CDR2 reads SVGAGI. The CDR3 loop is CASSYTGHQETQYF. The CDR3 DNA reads TGTGCCAGCAGTTACACGGGCCACCAAGAGACCCAGTACTTC.

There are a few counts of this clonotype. CDR3 amino acids: CASSLTLGLPYEQYF. The CDR3 nucleotides are TGTGCCAGCAGCTTAACGCTCGGACTACCCTACGAGCAGTACTTC. The V call is TRBV7-9, the J call TRBJ2-7; D is perhaps TRBD2 (6 bases). Germline values: CDR1 SEHNR, CDR2 FQNEAQ (reference sequence). Trimming took 2 bases from V and 2 from J, leaving 13 bases between them. CDR3 length: 15 amino acids.

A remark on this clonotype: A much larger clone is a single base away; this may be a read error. CDR3 sequence reads: CASSLSGSGPNEQFF. In DNA form, the CDR3 reads TGCGCCAGCAGCTTGTCCGGATCTGGCCCCAATGAGCAGTTCTTC. The chain recombines TRBV5-1 with TRBJ2-1; no firm D call. The CDR3 is 15 residues long. The germline V and J ends were trimmed by 1 base and 6 bases, with 14 bases remaining between them. In germline, CDR1 is SGHRS, CDR2 YFSETQ.

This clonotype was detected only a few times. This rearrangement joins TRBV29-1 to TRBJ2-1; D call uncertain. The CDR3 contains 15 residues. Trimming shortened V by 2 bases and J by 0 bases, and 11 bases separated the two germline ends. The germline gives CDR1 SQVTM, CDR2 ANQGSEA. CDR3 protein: CSVEHGSSSYNEQFF. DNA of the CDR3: TGCAGCGTTGAACACGGGTCGAGCTCCTACAATGAGCAGTTCTTC.

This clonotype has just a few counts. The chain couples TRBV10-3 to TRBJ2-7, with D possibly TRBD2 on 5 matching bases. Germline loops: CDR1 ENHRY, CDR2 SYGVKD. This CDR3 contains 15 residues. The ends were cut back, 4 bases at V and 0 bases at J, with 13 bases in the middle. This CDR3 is CAISASLGVSYEQYF. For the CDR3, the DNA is TGTGCCATCAGTGCCTCCCTGGGAGTCTCCTACGAGCAGTACTTC.

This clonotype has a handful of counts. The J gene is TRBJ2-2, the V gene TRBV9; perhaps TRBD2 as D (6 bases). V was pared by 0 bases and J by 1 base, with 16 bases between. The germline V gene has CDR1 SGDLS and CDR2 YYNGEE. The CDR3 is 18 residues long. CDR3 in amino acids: CASSVEMDGRGNTGELFF. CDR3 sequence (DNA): TGTGCCAGCAGCGTAGAGATGGACGGGAGAGGGAACACCGGGGAGCTGTTTTTT.

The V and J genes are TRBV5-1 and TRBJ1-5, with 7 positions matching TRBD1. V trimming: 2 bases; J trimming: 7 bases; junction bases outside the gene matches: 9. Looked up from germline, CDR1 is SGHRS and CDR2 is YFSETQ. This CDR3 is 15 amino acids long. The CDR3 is CASSLRTGRGQPQHF. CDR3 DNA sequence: TGCGCCAGCAGCTTACGGACAGGCCGGGGGCAGCCCCAGCATTTT.

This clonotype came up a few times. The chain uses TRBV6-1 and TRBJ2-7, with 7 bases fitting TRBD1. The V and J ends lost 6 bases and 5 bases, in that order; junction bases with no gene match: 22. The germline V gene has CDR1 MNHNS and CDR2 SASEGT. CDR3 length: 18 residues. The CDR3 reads CASSHDAWDSQRRDEQYF. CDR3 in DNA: TGTGCCAGCAGCCACGACGCCTGGGACAGCCAAAGACGGGACGAGCAGTACTTC.

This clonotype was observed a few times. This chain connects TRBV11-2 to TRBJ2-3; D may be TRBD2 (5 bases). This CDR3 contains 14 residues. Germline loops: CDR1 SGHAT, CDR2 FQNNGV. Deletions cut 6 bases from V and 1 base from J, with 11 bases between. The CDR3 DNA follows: TGTGCCAGCAGGGGAGATTGGGGCACAGATACGCAGTATTTT. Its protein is CASRGDWGTDTQYF.

The CDR3 protein is CASSLTGTVTYEQYF. In DNA, the CDR3 is TGTGCCAGCAGCCTTACCGGGACCGTGACCTACGAGCAGTACTTC. The V and J genes are TRBV6-1 and TRBJ2-7; D possibly uses TRBD1 or TRBD2 (5 bases each). The germline V gene encodes CDR1 MNHNS and CDR2 SASEGT. The CDR3 runs 15 residues. The V and J ends lost 6 bases and 2 bases respectively, with 17 bases between them.

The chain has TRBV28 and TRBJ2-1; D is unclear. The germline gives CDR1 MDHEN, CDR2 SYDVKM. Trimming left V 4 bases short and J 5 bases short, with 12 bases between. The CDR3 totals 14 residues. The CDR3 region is CASSSRAFHNEQFF. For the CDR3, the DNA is TGTGCCAGCAGTTCCCGGGCCTTCCACAATGAGCAGTTCTTC.

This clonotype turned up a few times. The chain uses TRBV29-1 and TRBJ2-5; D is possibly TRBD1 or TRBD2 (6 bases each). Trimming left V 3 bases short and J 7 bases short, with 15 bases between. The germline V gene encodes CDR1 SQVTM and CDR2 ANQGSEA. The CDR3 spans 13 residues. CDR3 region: CSVEPGDGGTQYF. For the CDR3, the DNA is TGCAGCGTTGAGCCAGGGGACGGGGGGACCCAGTACTTC.

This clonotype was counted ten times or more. DNA of the CDR3: TGCGCCAGCAGCCAACGAACAACTAGCGGAGAGACCCAGTACTTC. This gives the protein CASSQRTTSGETQYF. This chain uses TRBV4-3 with TRBJ2-5, with 8 bases matching TRBD2. The CDR3 runs 15 residues. Germline V CDR1 and CDR2: LGHNA, YSLEER. V was clipped by 2 bases and J by 4 bases; unmatched bases: 6.

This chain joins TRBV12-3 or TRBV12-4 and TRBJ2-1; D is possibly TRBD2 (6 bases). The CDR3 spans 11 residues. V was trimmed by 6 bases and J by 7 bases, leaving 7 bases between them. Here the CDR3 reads CASRTSNEQFF. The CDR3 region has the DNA TGTGCCAGCAGGACTAGTAATGAGCAGTTCTTC.